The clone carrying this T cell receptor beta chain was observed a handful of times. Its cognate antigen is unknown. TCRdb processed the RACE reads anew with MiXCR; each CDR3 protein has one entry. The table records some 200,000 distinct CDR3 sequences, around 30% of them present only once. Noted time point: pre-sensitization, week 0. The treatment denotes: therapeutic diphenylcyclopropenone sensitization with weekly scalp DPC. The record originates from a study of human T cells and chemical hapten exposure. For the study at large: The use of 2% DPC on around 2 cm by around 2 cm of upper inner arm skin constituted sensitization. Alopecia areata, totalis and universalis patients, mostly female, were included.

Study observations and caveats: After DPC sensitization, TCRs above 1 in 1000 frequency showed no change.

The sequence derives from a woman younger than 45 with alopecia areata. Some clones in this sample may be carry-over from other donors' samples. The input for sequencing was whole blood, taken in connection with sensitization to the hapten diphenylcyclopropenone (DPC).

CDR3 bases: TGTGCCAGCAGCCCCGTCGGACTAGCGGGGCGCAGCTCCTACAATGAGCAGTTCTTC. This gives the protein CASSPVGLAGRSSYNEQFF. The chain has TRBV6-5 and TRBJ2-1, with 12 bases aligning to TRBD2. The CDR3 consists of 19 residues. After removal of 6 bases from V and 0 bases from J, the junction contained 12 bases not matched to a gene. Germline CDR1 and CDR2: MNHEY and SVGAGI.